The entry below gives a single T cell receptor beta chain sequence along with its context. This specimen belongs to a study of cytomegalovirus exposure and HLA in healthy donors. The V gene's germline CDR1 is MNHNY and CDR2 SVGAGI (reference sequence). CDR3 length: 14 residues. Unmatched junction bases numbered 4, after V lost 6 bases and J lost 1 base. Primers for the PCR totalled 60 Vbeta and 13 Jbeta. The assay was immunoSEQ multiplex PCR, and TCRdb's table has in-frame clones only and misses some. The sample carries about 120,000 clones, roughly 77% recorded once. Sequencing was performed on PBMCs. The receptor was isolated from a man aged 40-49 years in good health and CMV-seronegative. This rearrangement joins TRBV6-6 to TRBJ1-1; 8 bases agree with TRBD1. The CDR3 DNA reads as TGTGCCAGCAGGACCGGACAGGGGAACACTGAAGCTTTCTTT. Its translation is CASRTGQGNTEAFF.